The 30 T cell receptor beta chains given below trace back to one sample, sequenced in a study of early T cells in non-severe SARS-CoV-2 infection (dated by TCRdb to the early 2020s). The method behind the library was 5' RACE. The sample was run on a NextSeq 500. TCRdb cleaned the public reads at Q25 with fastp, built clones with MiXCR and kept in-frame beta chains. Duplicate CDR3 protein sequences are folded into a single record with the most common DNA and genes. For this sample there are around 50,000 distinct CDR3 sequences; around 9.1% appear just once. Of the sample, about 8.5% falls within the top ten clones. Sequencing input: whole blood. Receptors were obtained from an adult who was a healthcare worker with PCR-confirmed SARS-CoV-2 infection or an uninfected control (not recorded which).

This clonotype was found many times. This chain links TRBV10-3 with TRBJ1-1; D is undetermined. From germline, CDR1 is ENHRY and CDR2 SYGVKD. Trimming removed 2 bases from V and 8 bases from J, with 18 bases in between. The CDR3 loop spans 15 amino acids. Written as DNA, the CDR3 is TGTGCCATCAGTGAGAGACCTTTTCCAGTAACAGAAGCTTTCTTT. This encodes CAISERPFPVTEAFF.

The sample holds many counts of this clonotype. The genes are TRBV29-1 and TRBJ2-1; TRBD1 is a possible D gene (6 bases). Trimming shortened V by 0 bases and J by 10 bases, and 16 bases separated the two germline ends. Germline-derived CDR1 and CDR2 are SQVTM and ANQGSEA. The CDR3 runs 14 residues. The CDR3 spells CSVEDPGQLIEQFF. CDR3 coding DNA: TGCAGCGTTGAAGATCCTGGACAGTTGATAGAGCAGTTCTTC.

There are many counts of this clonotype. In nucleotides, the CDR3 is TGTGCCAGCAGCGTGTCAGGGGGGAGAGAGACCCAGTACTTC. It codes for CASSVSGGRETQYF. The chain links TRBV9 to TRBJ2-5; a weak D match, TRBD1 (7 bases). V lost 2 bases to trimming and J lost 4 bases, with 12 bases between them. Germline V lookup: CDR1 SGDLS, CDR2 YYNGEE. The CDR3 consists of 14 residues. Full variable domain (outside the CDR3, taken from reference TRBV9 and TRBJ2-5): DSGVTQTPKHLITATGQRVTLRCSPRSGDLSVYWYQQSLDQGLQFLIQYYNGEERAKGNILERFSAQQFPDLHSELNLSSLELGDSALYFCASSVSGGRETQYFGPGTRLLVL.

This clonotype appeared many times. The V gene is TRBV20-1, the J gene TRBJ2-7, with D unresolved. This CDR3 spans 12 amino acids. CDR1 is DFQATT and CDR2 is SNEGSKA in the germline V gene (reference sequence). V lost 7 bases and J 2 bases, leaving 12 bases between the germline ends. CDR3: CSERVGAYEQYF. The CDR3, as DNA: TGCAGTGAACGCGTTGGCGCCTACGAGCAGTACTTC.

The chain employs TRBV6-5 and TRBJ1-1, with D possibly TRBD1 on 5 matching bases. The CDR3 consists of 17 residues. V shed 5 bases and J shed 1 base, with 20 bases lying between them. CDR1 and CDR2 (germline): MNHEY, SVGAGI. CDR3 loop: CASSRTRGWLENTEAFF. The CDR3 nucleotides are TGTGCCAGCAGTAGGACAAGGGGCTGGCTGGAGAACACTGAAGCTTTCTTT.

CDR3 sequence reads: CASSLGQAETQYF. Here the CDR3 DNA reads TGCGCCAGCAGCTTGGGACAAGCGGAGACCCAGTACTTC. This chain links TRBV5-1 with TRBJ2-5; no reliable D call. Trimming stripped 0 bases from V and 5 bases from J, with 8 bases between. The CDR3 is made up of 13 amino acids. In germline, CDR1 is SGHRS, CDR2 YFSETQ.

This clonotype was seen more than once but under ten times. The chain employs TRBV4-2 and TRBJ1-4; D remains unclear. The germline V gene encodes CDR1 LGHNA and CDR2 YNFKEQ. The V and J ends lost 4 bases and 0 bases respectively, with 12 bases between them. There are 16 residues in the CDR3. The CDR3 loop is CASSRQQVSTNEKLFF. CDR3 nucleotides: TGTGCCAGCAGCCGCCAGCAGGTCTCAACTAATGAAAAACTGTTTTTT.

In regard to this clonotype: As the CDR3 is not closed by the conserved phenylalanine or tryptophan, this likely results from a read error. V is TRBV7-6 and J is TRBJ2-3; D is ambiguous. Germline CDR1 is SGHVS and CDR2 is FNYEAQ. The ends were cut back, 3 bases at V and 0 bases at J, with 7 bases in the middle. CDR3 size: 14 residues. Here the CDR3 DNA reads TGTGCCAGCAGCTTCCGATATAGCACAGATACGCAGTATTCT. This translates into CASSFRYSTDTQYS.

In its sample, this clonotype was seen many times. The V gene is TRBV7-2, the J gene TRBJ2-1; D is uncertain. The CDR3 has 15 amino acids. Trimming pared 4 bases from V and 0 bases from J, leaving 10 bases between. From germline, CDR1 is SGHTA and CDR2 FQGNSA. In DNA, the CDR3 is TGTGCCAGCAGCTCCGACTTGAGCTCCTACAATGAGCAGTTCTTC. It specifies CASSSDLSSYNEQFF.

This clonotype was recorded a few times. This rearrangement joins TRBV6-6 to TRBJ2-5; the D gene is possibly TRBD2 (6 bases). The length of the CDR3 is 16 residues. With 6 bases removed from V and 1 base from J, the gap between germline ends came to 18 bases. Germline V lookup: CDR1 MNHNY, CDR2 SVGAGI (reference sequence). The CDR3 reads CASRYPLSGVQETQYF. The CDR3 region has the DNA TGTGCCAGCAGGTACCCATTGTCGGGAGTCCAAGAGACCCAGTACTTC.

This clonotype was counted at least ten times. V gene TRBV25-1 combines with J gene TRBJ2-3; possible D gene TRBD2, 6 bases. Looked up from germline, CDR1 is MGHDK and CDR2 is SYGVNS. The V and J ends lost 8 bases and 1 base respectively, with 7 bases between them. The CDR3 is made up of 12 amino acids. The CDR3 is CASGEGTDTQYF. CDR3 DNA sequence: TGTGCCAGCGGGGAGGGCACAGATACGCAGTATTTT.

The CDR3 DNA is TGCAGTGCTCCAACAGGGGACACTGAAGCTTTCTTT. The encoded protein is CSAPTGDTEAFF. The chain links TRBV20-1 to TRBJ1-1; 7 bases fit TRBD1. Germline loops: CDR1 DFQATT, CDR2 SNEGSKA (reference sequence). This CDR3 comprises 12 residues. Trimming cost V 5 bases and J 3 bases; bases outside gene matches: 3.

J is TRBJ2-3 and V is TRBV6-2 or TRBV6-3; the D call may be TRBD1 or TRBD2 (5 bases each). Germline V lookup: CDR1 MNHEY, CDR2 SVGEGT. The CDR3 is made up of 15 amino acids. V was cut by 0 bases and J by 4 bases, with 11 bases left in between. Here the CDR3 DNA reads TGTGCCAGCAGTTACTCGGCCAAGGGACCAGATACGCAGTATTTT. This encodes CASSYSAKGPDTQYF.

The chain recombines TRBV15 with TRBJ2-4, with D perhaps given as TRBD1 or TRBD2 (5 bases each). This CDR3 has 14 amino acids. Looked up from germline, CDR1 is LNHNV and CDR2 is YYDKDF (reference sequence). Trimming took 6 bases from V and 6 from J, leaving 15 bases between them. The CDR3, as DNA: TGTGCCACCAGGGGGGACGTGCCCAGAAACATTCAGTACTTC. Its protein is CATRGDVPRNIQYF.

This clonotype was seen many times. The gene calls are TRBV4-2 and TRBJ2-1; 11 bases are a match to TRBD2. V lost 4 bases, J lost 6 bases, and 11 bases stayed unmatched. The CDR3 contains 17 residues. CDR1 and CDR2 (germline): LGHNA, YNFKEQ. CDR3 in amino acids: CASSRSGTSGSGNEQFF. In DNA, the CDR3 is TGTGCCAGCAGCCGTTCCGGGACTAGCGGTTCGGGCAATGAGCAGTTCTTC.

This clonotype was observed at least ten times. This chain connects TRBV13 to TRBJ2-1; 16 nucleotides line up with TRBD2. The CDR3 totals 19 residues. Trimming cost V 5 bases and J 6 bases; bases outside gene matches: 13. In germline, CDR1 is PRHDT, CDR2 FYEKMQ (reference sequence). CDR3 sequence: CASSLLAGTSGRAGNEQFF. The CDR3, as DNA: TGTGCCAGCAGCCTTCTCGCCGGGACTAGCGGGAGGGCTGGCAATGAGCAGTTCTTC.

This clonotype was counted ten times or more. The gene calls are TRBV4-2 and TRBJ1-1; D gene unclear. Per the germline V gene, CDR1 is LGHNA and CDR2 is YNFKEQ. The CDR3 is 15 residues long. V was pared by 0 bases and J by 3 bases, with 11 bases between. CDR3 region: CASSQDTFPYTEAFF. CDR3 sequence (DNA): TGTGCCAGCAGCCAAGATACGTTCCCCTACACTGAAGCTTTCTTT.

This clonotype came up a few times. V is TRBV28 and J is TRBJ2-1, with D unresolved. Germline CDR1 and CDR2: MDHEN and SYDVKM. There are 11 residues in the CDR3. Trimming took 10 bases from V and 7 from J, leaving 11 bases between them. The CDR3 region has the DNA TGTGCCACCTCCCTGTGGAATGAGCAGTTCTTC. This codes for CATSLWNEQFF.

The chain employs TRBV29-1 and TRBJ2-3; TRBD2 might be the D (6 bases). Germline values: CDR1 SQVTM, CDR2 ANQGSEA. V shed 2 bases and J shed 3 bases, with 12 bases lying between them. The CDR3 length is 14 residues. The CDR3 DNA sequence: TGCAGCGTTGAATGGGGAGCGGGTACAGATACGCAGTATTTT. It encodes CSVEWGAGTDTQYF.

This clonotype was seen at least ten times. The V call is TRBV19, the J call TRBJ2-1; perhaps TRBD2 as D (6 bases). Germline V gives CDR1 LNHDA, CDR2 SQIVND (reference sequence). Trimming stripped 2 bases from V and 0 bases from J, with 8 bases between. The CDR3 is 15 amino acids. The CDR3 DNA follows: TGTGCCAGTAGTATATCGGGGGACTCCTACAATGAGCAGTTCTTC. It encodes CASSISGDSYNEQFF.

This clonotype has more than one count but fewer than ten. The rearrangement uses TRBV7-6 and TRBJ2-7; D gene uncertain. The CDR3 contains 16 residues. Between the trimmed V and J ends, which lost 4 bases and 2 bases, there was a span of 18 bases. CDR1 and CDR2 from the germline V gene are SGHVS and FNYEAQ. CDR3 in DNA: TGTGCCAGCAGCTCCCACCCCGCGCCGCTTCCCTACGAGCAGTACTTC. Translated: CASSSHPAPLPYEQYF.

This clonotype was seen a few times. V gene TRBV15 combines with J gene TRBJ1-1, with 9 bases matching TRBD1. The V gene end was trimmed by 5 bases and the J gene end by 3 bases; junction bases not matched to a gene: 7. CDR1 and CDR2 from the germline V gene are LNHNV and YYDKDF (reference sequence). This CDR3 contains 15 residues. CDR3 DNA: TGTGCCACCAGCGGGGGACAGGGTTCGGACACTGAAGCTTTCTTT. It codes for CATSGGQGSDTEAFF.

This clonotype was seen at least ten times. This rearrangement joins TRBV6-6 to TRBJ1-1; 10 nucleotides line up with TRBD1. Germline loops: CDR1 MNHNY, CDR2 SVGAGI (reference sequence). The CDR3 totals 15 residues. Trimming took 8 bases from V and 0 from J; bases not matched to a gene: 6. This CDR3 reads CASSDRGPMNTEAFF. CDR3 DNA sequence: TGTGCCAGCTCCGACAGGGGGCCGATGAACACTGAAGCTTTCTTT.

This sequence joins TRBV6-6 and TRBJ2-2, with 8 bases that match TRBD1. V lost 0 bases, J lost 1 base, and 4 bases stayed unmatched. Germline loops: CDR1 MNHNY, CDR2 SVGAGI (reference sequence). This CDR3 spans 17 amino acids. The CDR3 loop reads CASSYSSGTGNTGELFF. Here the CDR3 DNA reads TGTGCCAGCAGTTACTCGTCCGGGACAGGGAACACCGGGGAGCTGTTTTTT.

This clonotype was found many times. The V call is TRBV11-2, the J call TRBJ1-4; D unresolved. The CDR3 runs to 15 residues. Trimming removed 5 bases at V and 6 bases at J, with 16 bases between. Germline V gives CDR1 SGHAT, CDR2 FQNNGV. The CDR3: CASSPNTGGDEKLFF. As DNA, the CDR3 is TGTGCCAGCAGCCCGAACACGGGTGGGGATGAAAAACTGTTTTTT.

This clonotype has only a few counts. The rearrangement uses TRBV7-9 and TRBJ2-2; TRBD2 matches 14 bases. V lost 5 bases and J lost 8; bases outside the gene matches: 7. Germline assignment: CDR1 SEHNR and CDR2 FQNEAQ (reference sequence). The CDR3 spans 16 residues. The CDR3 region is CASSDSGLAGVGELFF. The CDR3 nucleotides are TGTGCCAGCAGCGACTCGGGACTAGCGGGAGTGGGGGAGCTGTTTTTT.

This clonotype has a count of ten or more. The CDR3 sequence is CASSLIEREQFF. The CDR3 DNA sequence: TGTGCCAGCAGCTTGATAGAGAGGGAGCAGTTCTTC. The V and J genes are TRBV5-6 and TRBJ2-1, with D unclear. This CDR3 has 12 residues. V lost 1 base and J 10 bases, leaving 9 bases between the germline ends. Germline values: CDR1 SGHDT, CDR2 YYEEEE. Looking up the rest from reference TRBV5-6 and TRBJ2-1 gives the full variable domain: DAGVTQSPTHLIKTRGQQVTLRCSPKSGHDTVSWYQQALGQGPQFIFQYYEEEERQRGNFPDRFSGHQFPNYSSELNVNALLLGDSALYLCASSLIEREQFFGPGTRLTVL.

Ten or more counts support this clonotype. The chain combines TRBV12-3 or TRBV12-4 with TRBJ2-1, with 8 nucleotides matching TRBD2. The CDR3 extends over 16 amino acids. V dropped 5 bases and J dropped 2; count of bases not matched to a gene: 8. Written as DNA, the CDR3 is TGTGCCAGCAGTCGCACCTTAGCGGGACCCTACAATGAGCAGTTCTTC. Amino acids: CASSRTLAGPYNEQFF.

Only a few counts were recorded for this clonotype. The J gene is TRBJ2-1, the V gene TRBV4-2; 8 bases agree with TRBD2. The germline V gene has CDR1 LGHNA and CDR2 YNFKEQ. The CDR3 runs 17 residues. V dropped 5 bases and J dropped 4; count of bases not matched to a gene: 13. The CDR3 region is CASSTRALADLYNEQFF. The CDR3 region has the DNA TGTGCCAGCAGCACAAGGGCACTAGCGGACTTATACAATGAGCAGTTCTTC.

This clonotype was observed many times. The rearrangement uses TRBV6-6 and TRBJ1-2; unclear D gene. V dropped 2 bases and J dropped 6 bases, with 4 bases sitting between them. This CDR3 has 11 residues. Germline CDR1 and CDR2: MNHNY and SVGAGI (reference sequence). The CDR3 coding sequence is TGTGCCAGCAGTTACACAGATGGCTACACCTTC. Its protein product is CASSYTDGYTF.